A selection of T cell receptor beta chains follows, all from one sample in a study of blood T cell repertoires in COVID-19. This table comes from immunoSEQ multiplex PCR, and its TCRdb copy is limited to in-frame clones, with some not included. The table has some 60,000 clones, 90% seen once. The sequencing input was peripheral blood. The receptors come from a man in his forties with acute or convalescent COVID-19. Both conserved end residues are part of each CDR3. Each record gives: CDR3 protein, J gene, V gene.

CASIAPGTGNQPQHF	TRBJ1-5	TRBV19
CSIAGGAEGLKQYF	TRBJ2-7	TRBV29-1
CASSLAVSGPVAGNTIYF	TRBJ1-3	TRBV7-6
CASSNGQVEKLFF	TRBJ1-4	TRBV5-1
CASSQYPGQTSYEQYF	TRBJ2-7	TRBV3-1/TRBV3-2
CASSQGAGEISNPPSYGYTF	TRBJ1-2	TRBV21-1
CASSSVAGGNEQYF	TRBJ2-7	TRBV27
CASSVADRGNEQFF	TRBJ2-1	TRBV9
CASSSTGGYVARYTF	TRBJ1-2	TRBV7-8
CASSLEQVGYEQYF	TRBJ2-7	TRBV13
CASSFGWTEYNEQFF	TRBJ2-1	TRBV5-1
CASSLYEQYF	TRBJ2-7	TRBV13
CASRLAGRYEQYF	TRBJ2-7	TRBV30
CASSPTDRVEKLFF	TRBJ1-4	TRBV11-2
CASSLTSGRGADTQYF	TRBJ2-3	TRBV7-2
CASSLGTSIETQYF	TRBJ2-5	TRBV14
CASSIAAALYGYTF	TRBJ1-2	TRBV19
CASSERDSLYNEQFF	TRBJ2-1	TRBV25-1
CASSLTGGTDTQYF	TRBJ2-3	TRBV7-3